These 27 T cell receptor beta chains were sequenced from one sample in a study of siplizumab effects on memory and regulatory T cells. Measured with immunoSEQ multiplex PCR; TCRdb has only the in-frame clones, and not every one. The sample consists of 100,000 to 110,000 clones, 80% to 95% of them appearing once. The sequencing input was CD4+ T cells sorted from blood. The receptor source for this set is a human donor in good health.

This chain links TRBV27 with TRBJ1-5, with no clear D. The CDR3 is made up of 15 amino acids. The germline V gene has CDR1 MNHEY and CDR2 SMNVEV (reference sequence). Trimming shortened V by 5 bases and J by 0 bases, and 11 bases separated the two germline ends. This CDR3 reads CASSEGSYSNQPQHF. CDR3 in DNA: TGTGCCAGCAGTGAGGGCTCCTATAGCAATCAGCCCCAGCATTTT.

This chain uses TRBV7-3 with TRBJ2-7; TRBD2 might be the D (5 bases). CDR1 SGHTA and CDR2 FQGTGA come from the germline V gene. The V end lost 3 bases, the J end lost 2 bases, and 11 bases lay between the germline ends. The CDR3 is 14 amino acids. CDR3 region: CASSLGGPTYEQYF. CDR3 in DNA: TGTGCCAGCAGCTTGGGCGGGCCAACCTACGAGCAGTACTTC.

The chain joins TRBV7-9 to TRBJ1-1; D is unclear. Germline-derived CDR1 and CDR2 are SEHNR and FQNEAQ (reference sequence). The CDR3 sequence is 13 residues long. Trimming took 2 bases from V and 1 from J, leaving 5 bases between them. CDR3 loop: CASSLQPNTEAFF. The CDR3 nucleotides are TGTGCCAGCAGCTTACAGCCGAACACTGAAGCTTTCTTT.

This chain links TRBV5-1 with TRBJ1-2; 8 nucleotides align to TRBD1. This CDR3 comprises 14 residues. Germline V gene sequence: CDR1 SGHRS, CDR2 YFSETQ. V gave up 0 bases and J gave up 6 bases; unmatched junction bases: 4. The CDR3, as DNA: TGCGCCAGCAGCTTGGCCTCAGGGGGCAATGGCTACACCTTC. The encoded protein is CASSLASGGNGYTF.

The J gene is TRBJ2-2, the V gene TRBV18; D not certain. CDR3 length equals 14 residues. The V gene's germline CDR1 is KGHSH and CDR2 LQKENI. V was trimmed by 2 bases and J by 5 bases, leaving 9 bases between them. The CDR3 loop is CASSPNWATGELFF. The CDR3 coding sequence is TGTGCCAGCTCACCAAATTGGGCGACCGGGGAGCTGTTTTTT.

In the case of this clone: A junction end diverges from the germline sequence, so it may reflect a read error. The chain has TRBV9 and TRBJ1-2; 7 bases agree with TRBD1. This CDR3 has 16 residues. Germline V lookup: CDR1 SGDLS, CDR2 YYNGEE. This chain's CDR3 is CANSVEGTATKGGYTF. The CDR3 coding sequence is TGTGCCAACAGCGTAGAGGGGACAGCCACTAAGGGTGGCTACACCTTC.

The V and J genes are TRBV28 and TRBJ1-5, with 7 bases aligning to TRBD1. J lost 1 base, V lost 5 bases, and 11 bases had no gene match. The V gene's germline CDR1 is MDHEN and CDR2 SYDVKM. CDR3 length: 17 amino acids. CDR3 coding DNA: TGTGCCAGCAGTCGCGCGCAGGGGGTCAGGAGCAATCAGCCCCAGCATTTT. Translating it yields CASSRAQGVRSNQPQHF.

The chain carries TRBV5-6 and TRBJ2-5; 8 bases line up with TRBD2. There are 15 residues in the CDR3. With V trimmed by 4 bases and J by 4 bases, 9 bases remained unmatched. Germline CDR1 and CDR2: SGHDT and YYEEEE. CDR3 sequence: CASSPRLAPLETQYF. CDR3 coding DNA: TGTGCCAGCAGCCCAAGACTAGCGCCCCTAGAGACCCAGTACTTC.

V is TRBV18 and J is TRBJ1-6; D gene ambiguous. Germline CDR1 KGHSH, CDR2 LQKENI. The CDR3 loop spans 13 amino acids. V lost 4 bases and J lost 9, with 10 bases in between. CDR3 nucleotides: TGTGCCAGCTCACGGGGAGTAAGTTCACCCCTCCACTTT. This translates into CASSRGVSSPLHF.

The V gene is TRBV23-1, the J gene TRBJ1-1; D gene ambiguous. TRBV23-1 is labeled an ORF, and its function is uncertain. V lost 3 bases and J 5 bases, leaving 19 bases between the germline ends. CDR3 length: 16 residues. Written as DNA, the CDR3 is TGCGCCAGCAGTCAGGGTCCGACCCCGAGCGGGACTGAAGCTTTCTTT. The encoded protein is CASSQGPTPSGTEAFF.

The chain is built from TRBV20-1 and TRBJ1-2; no firm D call. Germline V CDR1 and CDR2: DFQATT, SNEGSKA (reference sequence). The CDR3 loop spans 11 amino acids. The germline V and J ends were trimmed by 6 bases and 5 bases, with 10 bases remaining between them. The CDR3 DNA sequence: TGCAGTGCCCCCGGAGCGTATGGCTACACCTTC. It translates to CSAPGAYGYTF.

The chain employs TRBV7-3 and TRBJ2-2; 9 bases are a match to TRBD1. CDR3 length: 14 amino acids. V was pared by 4 bases and J by 3 bases, with 0 bases of the junction left unmatched. Germline assignment: CDR1 SGHTA and CDR2 FQGTGA. This chain's CDR3 is CASSWDRDTGELFF. The CDR3 coding sequence is TGTGCCAGCAGCTGGGACAGGGACACCGGGGAGCTGTTTTTT.

Here the CDR3 reads CASSSSRLAGEQYF. CDR3 DNA sequence: TGTGCCAGCAGCTCCTCTAGACTAGCGGGAGAGCAGTACTTC. The J gene is TRBJ2-7, the V gene TRBV9; 11 bases map to TRBD2. The V gene end was trimmed by 4 bases and the J gene end by 7 bases; junction bases not matched to a gene: 7. The CDR3 covers 14 residues. In germline, CDR1 is SGDLS, CDR2 YYNGEE. Based on the CDR3 plus reference TRBV9 and TRBJ2-7, the full variable domain is DSGVTQTPKHLITATGQRVTLRCSPRSGDLSVYWYQQSLDQGLQFLIQYYNGEERAKGNILERFSAQQFPDLHSELNLSSLELGDSALYFCASSSSRLAGEQYFGPGTRLTVT.

The V call is TRBV27, the J call TRBJ1-2, with 8 positions matching TRBD1. Germline lookup yields CDR1 MNHEY and CDR2 SMNVEV (reference sequence). The CDR3 consists of 15 residues. The ends lost 5 bases at V and 0 bases at J; junction bases unmatched: 5. This chain's CDR3 is CASSHRTGPNYGYTF. The CDR3 nucleotides are TGTGCCAGCAGTCACCGGACAGGGCCTAACTATGGCTACACCTTC.

This chain connects TRBV25-1 to TRBJ2-3; TRBD1 might be the D (5 bases). Per the germline V gene, CDR1 is MGHDK and CDR2 is SYGVNS. The V and J ends lost 8 bases and 3 bases respectively, with 18 bases between them. The CDR3 consists of 15 residues. The DNA for the CDR3 is TGTGCCAGCGGGTTCGGGCAGGGTTATACAGATACGCAGTATTTT. Amino acids: CASGFGQGYTDTQYF.

The chain combines TRBV11-2 with TRBJ2-5; D perhaps matches TRBD1 (6 bases). The assigned J gene may be wrong: the sequence end matches TRBJ2-7 better. This CDR3 comprises 13 residues. Germline values: CDR1 SGHAT, CDR2 FQNNGV. CDR3 sequence: CASSLGTDYEQYF. The CDR3 nucleotides read TGTGCCAGCAGCTTAGGGACAGACTACGAGCAGTACTTC.

The chain has TRBV6-6 and TRBJ2-2, with TRBD1 matching over 9 bases. The length of the CDR3 is 16 residues. Germline values: CDR1 MNHNY, CDR2 SVGAGI (reference sequence). Losses at the gene ends were 10 bases for V and 1 base for J; bases not matched to a gene: 10. The CDR3 bases are TGTGCCACCCTTCCCCCGGGACAGGGGAACACCGGGGAGCTGTTTTTT. Translated: CATLPPGQGNTGELFF.

The chain employs TRBV2 and TRBJ2-7; 8 nucleotides agree with TRBD2. The trim removed 5 bases at V and 7 bases at J, leaving 7 bases unmatched. This CDR3 region has 13 residues. Germline CDR1 is SNHLY and CDR2 is FYNNEI. In nucleotides, the CDR3 is TGTGCCAGCAGTTTTAGCGGGGTCGCTGAGCAGTACTTC. Protein: CASSFSGVAEQYF.

The chain couples TRBV5-1 to TRBJ2-3, with 8 bases that match TRBD2. CDR1 and CDR2 from the germline V gene are SGHRS and YFSETQ. V lost 0 bases, J lost 1 base, and 4 bases stayed unmatched. The CDR3 has 16 amino acids. DNA for the CDR3: TGCGCCAGCAGCTTGGCCGGCGGGGGGCGCACAGATACGCAGTATTTT. Protein: CASSLAGGGRTDTQYF. Based on the CDR3 plus reference TRBV5-1 and TRBJ2-3, the full variable domain is KAGVTQTPRYLIKTRGQQVTLSCSPISGHRSVSWYQQTPGQGLQFLFEYFSETQRNKGNFPGRFSGRQFSNSRSEMNVSTLELGDSALYLCASSLAGGGRTDTQYFGPGTRLTVL.

The rearrangement uses TRBV28 and TRBJ2-3; 8 bases are shared with TRBD2. The junction had 7 bases not matched to a gene; V was cut back by 6 bases and J by 2 bases. Germline V gene lookup returns CDR1 MDHEN and CDR2 SYDVKM. The CDR3 covers 15 residues. CDR3 bases: TGTGCCAGCAGGCAGGGACTAGTGATCACAGATACGCAGTATTTT. Translating it yields CASRQGLVITDTQYF.

Here the CDR3 reads CAWTSGANVLTF. The CDR3 region has the DNA TGTGCCTGGACCTCTGGGGCCAACGTCCTGACTTTC. V is TRBV30 and J is TRBJ2-6; D is unresolved. V was clipped by 4 bases and J by 0 bases, with 1 base between them. CDR1 GTSNPN and CDR2 SVGIG come from the germline V gene (reference sequence). The length of the CDR3 is 12 residues.

CDR3 residues: CASSPFQETQYF. Written as DNA, the CDR3 is TGTGCCAGCAGTCCATTTCAAGAGACCCAGTACTTC. The rearrangement joins TRBV28 to TRBJ2-5, with D uncertain. The CDR3 loop spans 12 amino acids. V was pared by 5 bases and J by 2 bases, with 6 bases between. Germline CDR1 MDHEN, CDR2 SYDVKM.

The chain joins TRBV4-3 to TRBJ2-1; a weak D match, TRBD1 (5 bases). The CDR3 is made up of 15 amino acids. Germline CDR1 LGHNA, CDR2 YSLEER. V lost 1 base and J 8 bases, leaving 15 bases between the germline ends. The CDR3 bases are TGCGCCAGCAGCCAAGCCAGGACACCAGGCTATGAGCAGTTCTTC. Amino acids: CASSQARTPGYEQFF.

V and J are TRBV10-3 and TRBJ1-2; D perhaps matches TRBD1 (5 bases). V was pared by 2 bases and J by 0 bases, with 13 bases between. The germline V gene has CDR1 ENHRY and CDR2 SYGVKD. This CDR3 has 16 residues. CDR3 DNA sequence: TGTGCCATCAGTGAGCCACGCGGGGGGGCTAACTATGGCTACACCTTC. Its protein is CAISEPRGGANYGYTF.

The chain recombines TRBV5-6 with TRBJ2-7; D remains unclear. The V gene lost 0 bases and the J gene lost 5 bases, with 3 bases spanning the gap. Germline V gives CDR1 SGHDT, CDR2 YYEEEE. The CDR3 sequence is 11 residues long. The chain's CDR3 is CASSLAHEQYF. CDR3 bases: TGTGCCAGCAGCTTGGCCCACGAGCAGTACTTC.

CDR3 sequence (DNA): TGTGCCAGCGGACTTTGGAGAAGGGGGCGGAATCAGCCCCAGCATTTT. Its protein is CASGLWRRGRNQPQHF. The genes are TRBV21-1 and TRBJ1-5; the D call in the table, TRBD1, was not verified against the DNA. TRBV21-1 is a recognized pseudogene. CDR3 length equals 16 residues.

The gene calls are TRBV29-1 and TRBJ1-4; TRBD1 is a possible D gene (6 bases). The CDR3 runs to 13 residues. Germline V gives CDR1 SQVTM, CDR2 ANQGSEA. V was shortened by 8 bases and J by 7 bases, with 17 bases between the two germline ends. CDR3 sequence: CSSWTVGREKLFF. DNA of the CDR3: TGCAGCTCCTGGACAGTGGGTCGTGAAAAACTGTTTTTT.